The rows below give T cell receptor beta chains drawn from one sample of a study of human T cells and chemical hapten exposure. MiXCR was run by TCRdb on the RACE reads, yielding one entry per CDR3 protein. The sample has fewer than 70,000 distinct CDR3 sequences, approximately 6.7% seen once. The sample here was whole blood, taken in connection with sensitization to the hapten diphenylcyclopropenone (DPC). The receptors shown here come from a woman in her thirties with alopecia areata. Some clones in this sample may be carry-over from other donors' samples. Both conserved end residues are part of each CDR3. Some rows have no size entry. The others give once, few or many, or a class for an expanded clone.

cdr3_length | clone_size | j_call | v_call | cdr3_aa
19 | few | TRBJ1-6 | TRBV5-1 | CASSPLGAQKGSYNSPLHF
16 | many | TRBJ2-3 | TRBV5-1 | CASSYRGQTGTDTQYF
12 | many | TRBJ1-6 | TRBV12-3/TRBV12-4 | CASSQQRSPLHF
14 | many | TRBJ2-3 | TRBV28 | CAGGQGARSDTQYF
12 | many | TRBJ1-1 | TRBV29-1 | CSVWDRNTEAFF
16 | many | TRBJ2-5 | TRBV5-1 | CASSWEGVPAKVTQYF
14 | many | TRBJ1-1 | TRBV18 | CASSPRDGNTEAFF
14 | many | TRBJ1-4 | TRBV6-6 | CASSLDGRGEKLFF
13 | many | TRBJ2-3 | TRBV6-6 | CASSYDLTDTQYF
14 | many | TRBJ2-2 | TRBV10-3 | CAISEGRDTGELFF
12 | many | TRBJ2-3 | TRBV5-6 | CASSLLDMAQYF
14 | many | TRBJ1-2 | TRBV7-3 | CASSLTGTDYGYTF
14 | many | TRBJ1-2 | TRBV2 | CASSPRAGADGYTF
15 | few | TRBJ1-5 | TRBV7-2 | CASSLEGMGNQPQHF
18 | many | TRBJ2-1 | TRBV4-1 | CASSPLSGARSSYNEQFF
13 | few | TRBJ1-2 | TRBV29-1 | CSADRTGMDGYTF
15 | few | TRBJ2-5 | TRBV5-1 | CASSNSIPTQETQYF
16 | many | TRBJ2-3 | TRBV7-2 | CASSFIAGAPVDTQYF
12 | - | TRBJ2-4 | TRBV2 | CASVRDKNIQYF
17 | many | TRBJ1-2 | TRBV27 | CASSLRRDRGSSYGYTF
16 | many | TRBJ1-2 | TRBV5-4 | CASSSPGRQGDYGYTF
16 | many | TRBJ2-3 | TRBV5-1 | CASSPTGTGRADTQYF
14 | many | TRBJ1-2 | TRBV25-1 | CASSEIRTDYGYTF
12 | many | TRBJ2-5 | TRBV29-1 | CSGREGQETQYF
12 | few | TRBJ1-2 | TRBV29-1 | CSVGGQSHGYTF
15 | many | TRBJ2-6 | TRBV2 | CASGNSDLGTNVLTF
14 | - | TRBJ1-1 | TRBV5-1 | CASSPQQGATEAFF
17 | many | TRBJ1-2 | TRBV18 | CASSPPTGQPTNYGYTF
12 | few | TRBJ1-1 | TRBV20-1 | CSARGTRVEAFF
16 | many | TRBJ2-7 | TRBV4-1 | CASSQSIAGGIYEQYF
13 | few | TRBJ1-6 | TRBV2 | CASSIGGREPLHF
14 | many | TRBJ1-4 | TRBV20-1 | CSAEPRLINEKLFF
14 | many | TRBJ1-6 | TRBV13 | CASSLVGGNSPLHF
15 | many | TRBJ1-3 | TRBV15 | CATSRDRDPGNTIYF
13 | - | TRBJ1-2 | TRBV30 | CAWIGGAYYGYTF
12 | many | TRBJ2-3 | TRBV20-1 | CSANILTDTQYF
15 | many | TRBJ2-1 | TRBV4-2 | CASSQYMGGNNEQFF
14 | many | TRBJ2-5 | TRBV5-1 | CASSLGTGLETQYF
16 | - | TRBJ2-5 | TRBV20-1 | CSARDPTGAIQETQYF
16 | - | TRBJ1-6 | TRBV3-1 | CASSQTRGGLNSPLHF
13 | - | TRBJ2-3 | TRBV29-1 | CSAGQVRTDTQYF
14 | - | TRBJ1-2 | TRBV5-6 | CASSGDMGAGGYTF
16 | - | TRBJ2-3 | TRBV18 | CASSPPGRGDTDTQYF
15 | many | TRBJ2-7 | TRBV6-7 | CASSYPLAGGREQYF
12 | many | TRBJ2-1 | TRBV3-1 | CASSQSSGEQFF
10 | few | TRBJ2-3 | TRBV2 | CATSTDTQYF
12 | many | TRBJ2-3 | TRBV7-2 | CASSFFEDTQYF
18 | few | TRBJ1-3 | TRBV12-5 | CASGLPTEGGRDGNTIYF
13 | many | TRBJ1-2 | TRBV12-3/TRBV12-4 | CASSLGQGSGYTF
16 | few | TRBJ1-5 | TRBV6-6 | CASSEGQGRSNQPQHF
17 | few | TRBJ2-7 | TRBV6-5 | CASSISSGEGRFYEQYF
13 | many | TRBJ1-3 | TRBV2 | CATRQGTGNTIYF
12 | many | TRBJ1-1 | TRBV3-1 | CASSQVDTEAFF
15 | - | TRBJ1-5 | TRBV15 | CATSRDRNIAQPQHF
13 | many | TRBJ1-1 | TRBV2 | CASSDRARRFAFF
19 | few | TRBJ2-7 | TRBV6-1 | CASSDVKGQRTVNSYEQYF
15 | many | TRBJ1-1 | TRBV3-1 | CASSQVSQGNTEAFF
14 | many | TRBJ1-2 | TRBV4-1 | CASSPLPGQGRYTF
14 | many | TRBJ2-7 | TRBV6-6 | CASSKGEGVYEQYF
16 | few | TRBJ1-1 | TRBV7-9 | CASSPSGGGWNTEAFF